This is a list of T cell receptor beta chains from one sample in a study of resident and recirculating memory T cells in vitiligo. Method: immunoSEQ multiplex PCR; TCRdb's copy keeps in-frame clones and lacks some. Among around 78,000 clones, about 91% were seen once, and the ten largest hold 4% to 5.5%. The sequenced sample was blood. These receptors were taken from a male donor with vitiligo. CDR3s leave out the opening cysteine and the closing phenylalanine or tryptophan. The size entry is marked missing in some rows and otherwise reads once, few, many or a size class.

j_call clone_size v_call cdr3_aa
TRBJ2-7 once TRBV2 ASSESGYEQY
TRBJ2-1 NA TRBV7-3 ASSLGSTGNEQF
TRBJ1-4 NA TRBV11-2 ASSTWAGFGKLF
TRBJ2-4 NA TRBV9 ASSPSGSGVKNIQY
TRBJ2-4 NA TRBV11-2 ASSLDPRGNIQY
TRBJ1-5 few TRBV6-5 ASSTRQGDQPQH
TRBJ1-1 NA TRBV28 ASSLWLVTIGTEAF
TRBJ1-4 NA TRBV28 ASRTRGISNEKLF
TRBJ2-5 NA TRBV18 ASSLTGVRAETQY
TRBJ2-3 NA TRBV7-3 ASSTSGRDNCTDTQY
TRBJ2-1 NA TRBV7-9 ASSLRGARLVDNEQF
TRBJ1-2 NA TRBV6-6 ASSYEGQGNYGYT
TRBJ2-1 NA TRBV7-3 ASSLSGLPPDDEQF
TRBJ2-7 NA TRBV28 ASSLRGSGRYEQY
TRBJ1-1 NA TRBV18 ASSIRDRVEAF
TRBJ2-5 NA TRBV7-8 ASSPPAGGETQY
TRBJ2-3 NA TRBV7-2 ASSLALGLADPFTDTQY
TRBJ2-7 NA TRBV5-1 ASSPGYAGTSGRPFYEQY
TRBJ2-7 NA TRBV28 ASSFGEMYEQY
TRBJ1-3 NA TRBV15 ATSTRDRAGNTIY
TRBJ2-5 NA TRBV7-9 ASSSTGGETQY
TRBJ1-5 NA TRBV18 ASSPRSGGSNQPQH
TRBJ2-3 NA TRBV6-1 ASSETSNADTQY
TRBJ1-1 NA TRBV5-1 ASSSGKDTEAF
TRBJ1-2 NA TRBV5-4 ASRRPTDYGYT
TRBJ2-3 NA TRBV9 ASSSSGSSTDTQY
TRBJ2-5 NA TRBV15 ATSRVGTQETQY
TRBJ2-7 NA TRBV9 ASSVGGTGSSYEQY
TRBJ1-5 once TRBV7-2 ASSLVTDSNQPQH
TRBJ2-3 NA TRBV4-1 ASSPEGVSARDTQY
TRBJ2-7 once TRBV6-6 ASSSLLYEQY
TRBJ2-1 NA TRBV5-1 ASCIAGGHYNEQF
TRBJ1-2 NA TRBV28 ASIAAGQGNGYT
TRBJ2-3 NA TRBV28 ASSISGGGGGTQY
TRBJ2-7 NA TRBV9 ASSPMVPGEQY
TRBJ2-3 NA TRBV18 ASSSTSGGTSTDTQY
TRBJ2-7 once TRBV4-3 ASSQDRGRAEMTYEQY
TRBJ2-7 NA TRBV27 ASRPRQVAYEQY
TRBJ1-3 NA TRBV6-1 ASSELGPRSGNTIY
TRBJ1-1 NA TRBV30 AWEKQGNTEAF
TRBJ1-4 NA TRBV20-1 SAPGGRPSF